The present TCR beta chain was sequenced within a study of shared clonotypes between healthy human individuals. Generated by immunoSEQ multiplex PCR, the TCRdb table keeps only in-frame clones and is missing some. Of 2 million to 3 million clones in the sample, around nine tenths were seen once. The CDR3 covers 13 residues. The V and J ends lost 2 bases and 3 bases respectively, with 8 bases between them. Germline V gene lookup returns CDR1 MNHNS and CDR2 SASEGT. The clonotype originates from a man aged 18 to 29 in good health. This rearrangement joins TRBV6-1 to TRBJ2-7; no firm D call. Sequencing was carried out using naive CD4+ T cells sorted from blood. Subset of the sample: CD45RA+ positively selected. The chain's CDR3 is CASSERNHYEQYF. The CDR3, as DNA: TGTGCCAGCAGTGAAAGGAACCACTACGAGCAGTACTTC.